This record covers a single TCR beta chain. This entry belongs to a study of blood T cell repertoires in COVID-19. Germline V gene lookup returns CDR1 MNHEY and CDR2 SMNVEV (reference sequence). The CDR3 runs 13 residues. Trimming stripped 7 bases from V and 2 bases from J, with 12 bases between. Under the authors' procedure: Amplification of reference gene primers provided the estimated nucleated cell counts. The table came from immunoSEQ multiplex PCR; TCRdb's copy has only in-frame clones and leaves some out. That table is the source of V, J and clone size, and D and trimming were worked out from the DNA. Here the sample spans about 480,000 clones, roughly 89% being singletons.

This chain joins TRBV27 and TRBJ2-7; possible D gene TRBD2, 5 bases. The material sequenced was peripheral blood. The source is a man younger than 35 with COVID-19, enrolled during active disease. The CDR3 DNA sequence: TGTGCCAGCATGAAAGGAGGCGCCTACGAGCAGTACTTC. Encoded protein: CASMKGGAYEQYF.